This T cell receptor beta chain was documented in a study of cytomegalovirus exposure and HLA in healthy donors. Study in general: Among the 398 genotyped donors, about 81% were placed in the Caucasian-associated ancestry cluster. Study-level points and caveats: In a later analysis, a missense DCLRE1C variant was linked to TCR beta V- and J-gene trimming. Sequencing depth across donors, presence/absence analyses assumed, was roughly uniform. Several of the most significant clusters appeared linked to common viral pathogens, based on a later analysis.

60 Vbeta and 13 Jbeta primers were used in PCR. Sequencing used immunoSEQ multiplex PCR; TCRdb keeps in-frame clones, though not all of them. The sample lists some 56,000 clones, roughly 84% seen once, with about 1.6% in the top ten. Comments on this clone: Its antigen remains unidentified.

This CDR3 region has 13 residues. V shed 2 bases and J shed 6 bases, with 8 bases lying between them. Germline CDR1 ENHRY, CDR2 SYGVKD. The source is a human donor in good health. The chain couples TRBV10-3 to TRBJ1-5, with D uncertain. Source material: PBMCs. In nucleotides, the CDR3 is TGTGCCATCAGTGAGCAACTTGTTCAGCCCCAGCATTTT. This codes for CAISEQLVQPQHF.